The present TCR beta chain was sequenced within a study of Tregs in tolerant kidney transplant recipients. On the study more broadly: Sorting of CD4+CD25+CD127- cells followed 3-day belatacept mixed lymphocyte reactions, sometimes with roughly five-day graft donor restimulation. Antibodies separated recipient from donor cells. Study observations and caveats: This study did not directly address biological reproducibility. Findings come from small patient numbers and require larger validation.

Germline V gives CDR1 MNHEY, CDR2 SVGAGI. This CDR3 has 15 amino acids. The ends were cut back, 2 bases at V and 5 bases at J, with 12 bases in the middle. A remark on this clone: Its antigen is unknown.

Sequencing used immunoSEQ multiplex PCR; TCRdb keeps in-frame clones, though not all of them. The sample yields roughly 40,000 clones, nearly 97% seen once. This TCR derives from a human donor in good health. The chain uses TRBV6-5 and TRBJ1-4; D perhaps matches TRBD1 (5 bases). Sample: Tregs from blood cultured with allogeneic cells. As DNA, the CDR3 is TGTGCCAGCAGTTACCGGGACGGAACAAATGAAAAACTGTTTTTT. It translates to CASSYRDGTNEKLFF.